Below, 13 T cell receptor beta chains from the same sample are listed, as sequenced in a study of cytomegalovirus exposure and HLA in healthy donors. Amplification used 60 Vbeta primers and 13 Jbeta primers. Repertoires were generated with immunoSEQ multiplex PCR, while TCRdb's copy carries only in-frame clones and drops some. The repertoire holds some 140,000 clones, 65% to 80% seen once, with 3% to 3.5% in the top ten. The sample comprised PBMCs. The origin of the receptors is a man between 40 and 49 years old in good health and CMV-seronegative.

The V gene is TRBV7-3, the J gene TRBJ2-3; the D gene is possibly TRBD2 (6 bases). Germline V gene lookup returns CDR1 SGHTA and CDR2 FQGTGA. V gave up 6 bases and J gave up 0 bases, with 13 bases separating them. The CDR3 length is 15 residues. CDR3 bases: TGTGCCAGCAGGCGGGACGGGGTTAGCACAGATACGCAGTATTTT. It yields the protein CASRRDGVSTDTQYF.

CDR3 nucleotides: TGTGCCAGCAGCTTCCGGACAGGGGTCTCCGAGCAGTACTTC. This translates into CASSFRTGVSEQYF. The chain is built from TRBV5-4 and TRBJ2-7; the match to TRBD1 covers 9 bases. Trimming cost V 2 bases and J 6 bases; bases outside gene matches: 6. Germline loops: CDR1 SGHNT, CDR2 YYREEE (reference sequence). The CDR3 is 14 residues long.

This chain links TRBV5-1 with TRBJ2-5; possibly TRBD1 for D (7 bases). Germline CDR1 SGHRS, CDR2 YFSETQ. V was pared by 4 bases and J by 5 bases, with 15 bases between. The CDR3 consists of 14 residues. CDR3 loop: CASSPEGAGETQYF. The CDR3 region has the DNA TGCGCCAGCAGCCCGGAGGGGGCTGGGGAGACCCAGTACTTC.

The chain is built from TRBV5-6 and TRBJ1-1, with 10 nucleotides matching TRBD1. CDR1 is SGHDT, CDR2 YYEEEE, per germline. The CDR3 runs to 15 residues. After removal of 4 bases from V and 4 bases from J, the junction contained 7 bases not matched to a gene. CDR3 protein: CASSPRQGAGTEAFF. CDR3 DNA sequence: TGTGCCAGCAGCCCAAGACAGGGGGCCGGCACTGAAGCTTTCTTT.

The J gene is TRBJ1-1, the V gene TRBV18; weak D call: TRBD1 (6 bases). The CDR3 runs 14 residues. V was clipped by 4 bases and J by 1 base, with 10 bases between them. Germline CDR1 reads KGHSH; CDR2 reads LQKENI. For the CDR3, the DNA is TGTGCCAGCTCACTCTGGGGACAGAACACTGAAGCTTTCTTT. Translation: CASSLWGQNTEAFF.

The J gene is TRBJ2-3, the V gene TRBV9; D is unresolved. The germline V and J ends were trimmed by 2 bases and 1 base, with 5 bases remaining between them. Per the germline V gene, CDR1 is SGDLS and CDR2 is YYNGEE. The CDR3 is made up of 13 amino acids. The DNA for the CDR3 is TGTGCCAGCAGCGTTGGAGGCACAGATACGCAGTATTTT. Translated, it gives CASSVGGTDTQYF.

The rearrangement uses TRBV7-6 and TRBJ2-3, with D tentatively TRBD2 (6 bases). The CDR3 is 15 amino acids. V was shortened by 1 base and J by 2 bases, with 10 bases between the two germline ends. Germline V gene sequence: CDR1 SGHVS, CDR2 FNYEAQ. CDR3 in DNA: TGTGCCAGCAGCTTAGTTGCGGGGTACACAGATACGCAGTATTTT. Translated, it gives CASSLVAGYTDTQYF.

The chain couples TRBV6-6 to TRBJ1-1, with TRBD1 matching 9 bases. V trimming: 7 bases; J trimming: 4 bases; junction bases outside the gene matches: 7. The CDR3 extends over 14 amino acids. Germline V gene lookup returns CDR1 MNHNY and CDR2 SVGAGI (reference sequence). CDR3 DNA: TGTGCCAGCAATCCGGGACAGGGTTCCACTGAAGCTTTCTTT. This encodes CASNPGQGSTEAFF.

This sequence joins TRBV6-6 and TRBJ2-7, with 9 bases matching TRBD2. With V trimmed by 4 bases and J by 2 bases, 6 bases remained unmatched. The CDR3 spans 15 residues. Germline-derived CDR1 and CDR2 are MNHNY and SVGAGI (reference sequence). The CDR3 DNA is TGTGCCAGCAGTTCCATAGCGGGGGCAGCCTACGAGCAGTACTTC. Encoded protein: CASSSIAGAAYEQYF.

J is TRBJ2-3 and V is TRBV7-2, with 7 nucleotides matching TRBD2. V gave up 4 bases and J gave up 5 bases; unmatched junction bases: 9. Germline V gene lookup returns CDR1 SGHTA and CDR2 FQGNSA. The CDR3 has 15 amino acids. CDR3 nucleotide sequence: TGTGCCAGCAGCTCGGACTGGGGAGGGGAAGATACGCAGTATTTT. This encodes CASSSDWGGEDTQYF.

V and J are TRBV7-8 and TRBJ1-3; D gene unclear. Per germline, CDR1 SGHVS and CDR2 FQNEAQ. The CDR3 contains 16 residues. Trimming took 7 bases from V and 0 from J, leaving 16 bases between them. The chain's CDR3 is CASKGIPGASGNTIYF. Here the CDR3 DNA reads TGTGCCAGCAAGGGCATTCCGGGAGCCTCTGGAAACACCATATATTTT.

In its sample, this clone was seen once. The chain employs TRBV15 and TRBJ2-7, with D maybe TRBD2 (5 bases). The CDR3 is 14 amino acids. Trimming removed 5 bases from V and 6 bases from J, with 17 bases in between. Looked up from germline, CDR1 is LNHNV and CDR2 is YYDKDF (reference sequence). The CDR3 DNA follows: TGTGCCACCAGCTACACGGCCGGGGTTTCCGAGCAGTACTTC. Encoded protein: CATSYTAGVSEQYF.

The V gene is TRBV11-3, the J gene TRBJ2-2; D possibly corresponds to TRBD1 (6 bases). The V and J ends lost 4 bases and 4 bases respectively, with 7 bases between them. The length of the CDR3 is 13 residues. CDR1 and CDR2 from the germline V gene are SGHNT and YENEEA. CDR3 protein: CASSSGATGELFF. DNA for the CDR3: TGTGCCAGCAGCTCAGGGGCCACCGGGGAGCTGTTTTTT.